The clone carrying this TCR beta chain was seen a single time. Its antigen is currently unknown. The sample carries other DNA sequences with the same CDR3. The data were taken from a study of T cell responses to AZD1222 COVID-19 vaccine. Study-wide findings and caveats: Among AZD1222 vaccinees, only six were seropositive at baseline. It should be noted that donors were predominantly white British and more often female, and clonal diversity was possibly underestimated.

The data were produced by immunoSEQ multiplex PCR, yet TCRdb's version contains in-frame clones alone and is incomplete. Of about 140,000 clones in the sample, about nine tenths were seen once. The clonotype originates from an adult in good health. Specimen: peripheral blood, collected on day 0 of AZD1222 vaccination.

In DNA form, the CDR3 reads TGTGCCAGCAGCTTAGTAGGATACGAGCAGTACTTC. Protein sequence: CASSLVGYEQYF. V gene TRBV7-9 combines with J gene TRBJ2-7; D not certain. The ends were cut back, 1 base at V and 4 bases at J, with 5 bases in the middle. The CDR3 consists of 12 residues. The germline V gene has CDR1 SEHNR and CDR2 FQNEAQ (reference sequence). Full variable domain (rest looked up from reference TRBV7-9 and TRBJ2-7): DTGVSQNPRHKITKRGQNVTFRCDPISEHNRLYWYRQTLGQGPEFLTYFQNEAQLEKSRLLSDRFSAERPKGSFSTLEIQRTEQGDSAMYLCASSLVGYEQYFGPGTRLTVT.